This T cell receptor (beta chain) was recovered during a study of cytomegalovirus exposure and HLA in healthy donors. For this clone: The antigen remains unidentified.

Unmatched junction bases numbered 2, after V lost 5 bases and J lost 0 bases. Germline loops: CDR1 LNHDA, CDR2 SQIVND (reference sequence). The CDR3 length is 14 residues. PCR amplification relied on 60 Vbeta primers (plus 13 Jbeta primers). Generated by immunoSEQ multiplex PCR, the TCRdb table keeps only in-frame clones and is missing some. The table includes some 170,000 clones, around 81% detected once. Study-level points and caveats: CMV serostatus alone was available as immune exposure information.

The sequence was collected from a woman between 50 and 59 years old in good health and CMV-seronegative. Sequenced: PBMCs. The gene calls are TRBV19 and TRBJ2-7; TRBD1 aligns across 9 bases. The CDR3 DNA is TGTGCCAGTAGTTCGACAGGGGGCTCCTACGAGCAGTACTTC. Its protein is CASSSTGGSYEQYF.